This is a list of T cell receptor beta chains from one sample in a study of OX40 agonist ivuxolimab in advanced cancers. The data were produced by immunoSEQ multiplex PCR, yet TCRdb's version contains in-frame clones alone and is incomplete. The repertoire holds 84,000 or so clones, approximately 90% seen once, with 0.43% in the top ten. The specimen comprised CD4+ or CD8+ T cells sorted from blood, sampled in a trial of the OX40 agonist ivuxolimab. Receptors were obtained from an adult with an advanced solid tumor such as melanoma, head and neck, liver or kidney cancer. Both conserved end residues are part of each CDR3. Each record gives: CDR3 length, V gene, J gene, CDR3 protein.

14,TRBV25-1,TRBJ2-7,CASSEAGGGYEQYF
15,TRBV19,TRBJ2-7,CASRLGQGGSYEQYF
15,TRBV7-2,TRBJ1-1,CASSPQPAMNTEAFF
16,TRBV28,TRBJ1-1,CASSTLTGGSWTEAFF
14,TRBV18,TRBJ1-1,CASSTAGGGGEAFF
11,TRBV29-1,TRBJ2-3,CSVEVGDTQYF
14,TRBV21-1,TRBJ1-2,CASSKAVRGYGYTF
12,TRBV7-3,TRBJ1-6,CASSSRSGLLHF
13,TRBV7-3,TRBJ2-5,CASSSGVGETQYF
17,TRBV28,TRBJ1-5,CASSPPPGGVWEQPQHF
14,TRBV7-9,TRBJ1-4,CASSFVGANEKLFF
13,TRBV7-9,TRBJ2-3,CASSPLAGDTQYF
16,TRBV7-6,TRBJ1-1,CASSSRSRGMNTEAFF
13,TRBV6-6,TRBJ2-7,CASSRGFSYEQYF
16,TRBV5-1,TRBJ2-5,CASSPTVQPRVGTQYF
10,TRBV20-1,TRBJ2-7,CSASKYEQYF
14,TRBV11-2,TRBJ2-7,CASTPGRTSAEQYF